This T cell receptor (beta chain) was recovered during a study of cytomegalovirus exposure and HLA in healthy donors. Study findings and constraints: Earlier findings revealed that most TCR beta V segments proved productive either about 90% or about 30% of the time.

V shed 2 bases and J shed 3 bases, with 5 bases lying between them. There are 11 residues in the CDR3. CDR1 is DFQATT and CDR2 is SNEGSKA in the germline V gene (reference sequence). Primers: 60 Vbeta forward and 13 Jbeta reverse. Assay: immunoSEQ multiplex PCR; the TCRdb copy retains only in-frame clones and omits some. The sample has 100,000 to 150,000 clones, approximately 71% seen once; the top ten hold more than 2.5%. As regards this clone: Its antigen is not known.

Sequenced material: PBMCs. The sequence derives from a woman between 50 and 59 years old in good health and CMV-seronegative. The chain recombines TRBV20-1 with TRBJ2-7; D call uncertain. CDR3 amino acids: CSARLLYEQYF. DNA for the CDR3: TGCAGTGCTAGACTACTCTACGAGCAGTACTTC.